The present T cell receptor (beta chain) was sequenced within a study of long-term antiretroviral therapy in people with HIV. The CDR3 covers 17 residues. Trimming removed 7 bases at V and 1 base at J, with 22 bases between. Per the germline V gene, CDR1 is LNHDA and CDR2 is SQIVND (reference sequence). The samples, holding roughly 0.9-11 million cryopreserved PBMC, were thawed before DNA extraction was carried out. Sequencing relied on immunoSEQ assay v3.0, run at survey level. The protocol was immunoSEQ multiplex PCR, while the TCRdb copy is restricted to in-frame clones and leaves out a portion. The table has more than 15,000 clones, 70% to 90% seen once; the top ten hold about 9.4%.

The receptor's source is a man between 18 and 29 years old with HIV. Source: unsorted PBMCs, taken 0.3 years after starting antiretroviral therapy. The V call is TRBV19, the J call TRBJ1-1; no clear D gene. The CDR3 is CASTAASLNLPNTEAFF. DNA of the CDR3: TGTGCCAGTACGGCTGCAAGTCTCAACTTACCGAACACTGAAGCTTTCTTT.